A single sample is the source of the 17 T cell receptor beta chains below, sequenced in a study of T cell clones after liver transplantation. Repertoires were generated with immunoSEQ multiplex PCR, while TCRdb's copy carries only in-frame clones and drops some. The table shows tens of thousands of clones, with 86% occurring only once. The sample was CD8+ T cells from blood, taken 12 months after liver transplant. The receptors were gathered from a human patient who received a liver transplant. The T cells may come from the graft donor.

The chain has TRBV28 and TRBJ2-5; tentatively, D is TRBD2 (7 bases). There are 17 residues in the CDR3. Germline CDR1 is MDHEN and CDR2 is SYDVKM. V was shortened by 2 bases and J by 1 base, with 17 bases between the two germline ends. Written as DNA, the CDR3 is TGTGCCAGCAGTTTAAGAGGGGGGGAGCGGGGCCAAGAGACCCAGTACTTC. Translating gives CASSLRGGERGQETQYF.

The DNA of the CDR3 is TGTGCCACCAGCAGAGTTCCTGACGGTAACACTGAAGCTTTCTTT. It is translated as CATSRVPDGNTEAFF. V gene TRBV15 combines with J gene TRBJ1-1; D remains unclear. The CDR3 is 15 amino acids. Trimming removed 1 base at V and 2 bases at J, with 11 bases between. Germline V lookup: CDR1 LNHNV, CDR2 YYDKDF (reference sequence). Together with reference TRBV15 and TRBJ1-1, the CDR3 gives the full variable domain: DAMVIQNPRYQVTQFGKPVTLSCSQTLNHNVMYWYQQKSSQAPKLLFHYYDKDFNNEADTPDNFQSRRPNTSFCFLDIRSPGLGDTAMYLCATSRVPDGNTEAFFGQGTRLTVV.

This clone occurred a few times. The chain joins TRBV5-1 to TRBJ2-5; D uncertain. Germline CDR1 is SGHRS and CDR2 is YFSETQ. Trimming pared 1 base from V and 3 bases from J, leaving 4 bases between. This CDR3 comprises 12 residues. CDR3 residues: CASSLPEETQYF. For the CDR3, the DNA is TGCGCCAGCAGCTTGCCCGAAGAGACCCAGTACTTC.

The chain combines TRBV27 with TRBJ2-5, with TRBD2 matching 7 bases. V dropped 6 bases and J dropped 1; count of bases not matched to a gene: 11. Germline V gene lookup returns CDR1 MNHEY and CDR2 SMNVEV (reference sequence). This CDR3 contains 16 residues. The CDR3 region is CASSSNLAAFQETQYF. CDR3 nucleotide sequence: TGTGCCAGCAGCTCCAACCTAGCGGCGTTCCAAGAGACCCAGTACTTC.

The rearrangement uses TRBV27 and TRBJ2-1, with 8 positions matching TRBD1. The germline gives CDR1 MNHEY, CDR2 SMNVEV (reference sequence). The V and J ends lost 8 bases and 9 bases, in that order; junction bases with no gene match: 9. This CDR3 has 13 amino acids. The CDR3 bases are TGTGCCAGCGAGGACAGGGACTTGGGTGAGCAGTTCTTC. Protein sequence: CASEDRDLGEQFF.

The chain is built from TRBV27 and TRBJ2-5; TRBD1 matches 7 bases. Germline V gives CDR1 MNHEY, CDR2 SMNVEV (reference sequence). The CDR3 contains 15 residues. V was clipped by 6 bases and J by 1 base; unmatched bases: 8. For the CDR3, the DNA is TGTGCCAGCAGCCATCTTTGGACAGGCCAAGAGACCCAGTACTTC. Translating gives CASSHLWTGQETQYF.

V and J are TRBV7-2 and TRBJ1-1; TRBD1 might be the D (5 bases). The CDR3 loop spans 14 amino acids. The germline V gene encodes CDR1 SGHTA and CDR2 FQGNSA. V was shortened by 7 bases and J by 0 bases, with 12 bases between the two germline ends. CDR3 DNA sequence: TGTGCCAGCACCTCCGGGGCGGTGAACACTGAAGCTTTCTTT. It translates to CASTSGAVNTEAFF. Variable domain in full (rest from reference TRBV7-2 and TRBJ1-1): GAGVSQSPSNKVTEKGKDVELRCDPISGHTALYWYRQSLGQGLEFLIYFQGNSAPDKSGLPSDRFSAERTGGSVSTLTIQRTQQEDSAVYLCASTSGAVNTEAFFGQGTRLTVV.

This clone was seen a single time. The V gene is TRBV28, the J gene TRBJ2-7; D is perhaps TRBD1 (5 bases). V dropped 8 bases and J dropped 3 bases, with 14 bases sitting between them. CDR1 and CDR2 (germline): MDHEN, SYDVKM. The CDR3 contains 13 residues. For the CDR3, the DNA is TGTGCCAGCCGCCCTGGACACTACTACGAGCAGTACTTC. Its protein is CASRPGHYYEQYF. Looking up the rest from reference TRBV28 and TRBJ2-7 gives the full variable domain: DVKVTQSSRYLVKRTGEKVFLECVQDMDHENMFWYRQDPGLGLRLIYFSYDVKMKEKGDIPEGYSVSREKKERFSLILESASTNQTSMYLCASRPGHYYEQYFGPGTRLTVT.

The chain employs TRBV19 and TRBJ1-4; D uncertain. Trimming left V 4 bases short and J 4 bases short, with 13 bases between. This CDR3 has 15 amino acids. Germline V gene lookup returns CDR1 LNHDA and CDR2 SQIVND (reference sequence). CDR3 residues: CASSTYSGFNEKLFF. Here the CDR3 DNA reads TGTGCCAGTAGTACATACAGTGGATTTAATGAAAAACTGTTTTTT. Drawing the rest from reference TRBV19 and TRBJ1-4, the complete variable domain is DGGITQSPKYLFRKEGQNVTLSCEQNLNHDAMYWYRQDPGQGLRLIYYSQIVNDFQKGDIAEGYSVSREKKESFPLTVTSAQKNPTAFYLCASSTYSGFNEKLFFGSGTQLSVL.

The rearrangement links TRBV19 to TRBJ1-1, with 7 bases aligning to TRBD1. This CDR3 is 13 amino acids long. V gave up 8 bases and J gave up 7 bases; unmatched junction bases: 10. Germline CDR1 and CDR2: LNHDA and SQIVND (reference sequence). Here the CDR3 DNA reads TGTGCCAGTTCCTTGACAGGGAGTGTTGAAGCTTTCTTT. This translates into CASSLTGSVEAFF.

CDR3 sequence: CASSLEGAHSEANYGYTF. The CDR3 nucleotides read TGTGCCAGCAGCTTAGAGGGGGCCCACAGTGAAGCTAACTATGGCTACACCTTC. The rearrangement links TRBV11-3 to TRBJ1-2; tentatively, D is TRBD1 (6 bases). Germline loops: CDR1 SGHNT, CDR2 YENEEA. The length of the CDR3 is 18 residues. The germline V and J ends were trimmed by 0 bases and 0 bases, with 17 bases remaining between them.

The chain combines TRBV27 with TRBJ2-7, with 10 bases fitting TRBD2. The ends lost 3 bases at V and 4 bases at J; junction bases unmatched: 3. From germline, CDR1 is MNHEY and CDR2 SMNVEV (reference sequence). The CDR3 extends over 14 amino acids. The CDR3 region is CASSLGTSVYEQYF. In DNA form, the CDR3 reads TGTGCCAGCAGTTTGGGGACTAGCGTTTACGAGCAGTACTTC.

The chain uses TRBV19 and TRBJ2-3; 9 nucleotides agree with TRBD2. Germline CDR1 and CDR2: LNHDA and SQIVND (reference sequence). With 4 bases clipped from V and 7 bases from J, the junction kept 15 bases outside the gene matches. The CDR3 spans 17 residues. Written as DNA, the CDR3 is TGTGCCAGTAGTACTACCTCCGGGACTAGCTTCTTGTATACGCAGTATTTT. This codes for CASSTTSGTSFLYTQYF.

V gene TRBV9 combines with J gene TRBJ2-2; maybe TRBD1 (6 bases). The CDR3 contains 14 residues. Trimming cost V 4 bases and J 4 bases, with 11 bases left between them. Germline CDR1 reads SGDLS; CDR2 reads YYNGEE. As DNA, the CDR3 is TGTGCCAGCAGCTGGACAGCAACCACCGGGGAGCTGTTTTTT. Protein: CASSWTATTGELFF.

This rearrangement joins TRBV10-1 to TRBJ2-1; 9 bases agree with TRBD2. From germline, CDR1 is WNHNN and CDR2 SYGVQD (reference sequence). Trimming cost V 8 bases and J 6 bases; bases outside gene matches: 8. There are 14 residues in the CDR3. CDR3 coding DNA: TGCGCCAGCGGGGAACAGCGGGAGGTCAATGAGCAGTTCTTC. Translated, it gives CASGEQREVNEQFF.

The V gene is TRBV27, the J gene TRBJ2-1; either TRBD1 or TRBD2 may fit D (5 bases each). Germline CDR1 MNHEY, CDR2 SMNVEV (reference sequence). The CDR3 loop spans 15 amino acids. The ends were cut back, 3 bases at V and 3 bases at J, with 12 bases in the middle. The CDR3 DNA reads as TGTGCCAGCAGTTTGAGAGGGGTCAACTACAATGAGCAGTTCTTC. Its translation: CASSLRGVNYNEQFF.

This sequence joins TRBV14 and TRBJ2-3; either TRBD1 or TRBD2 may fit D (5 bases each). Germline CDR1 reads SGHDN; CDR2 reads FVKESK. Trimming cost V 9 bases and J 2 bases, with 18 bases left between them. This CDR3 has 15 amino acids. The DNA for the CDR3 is TGTGCCAGGCGACCAGGGACCCTCGTCACAGATACGCAGTATTTT. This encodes CARRPGTLVTDTQYF.